Following are 11 T cell receptor beta chains from one sample sequenced in a study of identical twins. TCRdb recomputed calls from the 5' RACE reads with MiXCR, one row per CDR3 protein. The data show some 190,000 distinct CDR3 sequences, around 15% seen once. These data were also reused for a study on T cells expressing NK-cell markers.

Sequenced sample: CD8+ T cells sorted from blood. The source of these receptors is a woman under 30 in good health.

This clonotype was counted between two and nine times. The chain joins TRBV12-3 or TRBV12-4 to TRBJ2-4; 12 nucleotides align to TRBD2. CDR3 size: 16 residues. The V gene end was trimmed by 6 bases and the J gene end by 9 bases; junction bases not matched to a gene: 12. CDR3: CASSLAGGPGGTIQYF. DNA for the CDR3: TGTGCCAGCAGCCTAGCGGGAGGGCCAGGCGGGACCATTCAGTACTTC.

This clonotype was detected a few times. The chain uses TRBV5-6 and TRBJ2-7; perhaps TRBD1 as D (6 bases). The CDR3 totals 12 residues. The germline V gene encodes CDR1 SGHDT and CDR2 YYEEEE. The V end lost 2 bases, the J end lost 7 bases, and 10 bases lay between the germline ends. The CDR3 region is CASSFSGDEQYF. DNA of the CDR3: TGTGCCAGCAGCTTCTCAGGGGATGAGCAGTACTTC.

The J gene is TRBJ1-2, the V gene TRBV12-3 or TRBV12-4, with TRBD1 identical over 9 bases. Trimming took 10 bases from V and 5 from J; bases not matched to a gene: 23. The CDR3 loop spans 18 amino acids. CDR3 in amino acids: CAIYSGTGSRRALYGYTF. CDR3 in DNA: TGTGCCATTTACTCCGGGACAGGGTCCCGGAGGGCTTTATATGGCTACACCTTC.

There are a few counts of this clonotype. The CDR3 nucleotides read TGCGCCAGCAGCTTGCCAGAGGCGCCCGCCTACGAGCAGTACTTC. It is translated as CASSLPEAPAYEQYF. The J gene is TRBJ2-7, the V gene TRBV5-1; D is uncertain. This CDR3 spans 15 amino acids. Germline values: CDR1 SGHRS, CDR2 YFSETQ. The V end lost 1 base, the J end lost 2 bases, and 13 bases lay between the germline ends.

This chain connects TRBV11-2 to TRBJ2-1; 7 bases are a match to TRBD1. CDR3 size: 17 residues. Trimming cost V 4 bases and J 10 bases; bases outside gene matches: 19. In germline, CDR1 is SGHAT, CDR2 FQNNGV. The CDR3 nucleotides read TGTGCCAGCAGCTCCCCTGGCAGGGGGTTTTCCCGAGCGGAGCAGTTCTTC. As protein: CASSSPGRGFSRAEQFF. The full variable domain, its missing parts supplied by reference TRBV11-2 and TRBJ2-1, is EAGVAQSPRYKIIEKRQSVAFWCNPISGHATLYWYQQILGQGPKLLIQFQNNGVVDDSQLPKDRFSAERLKGVDSTLKIQPAKLEDSAVYLCASSSPGRGFSRAEQFFGPGTRLTVL.

The CDR3 region is CASRGRTGDQYF. CDR3 bases: TGTGCCAGCAGGGGCAGGACAGGTGACCAGTATTTT. This chain links TRBV12-3 or TRBV12-4 with TRBJ2-3; TRBD1 matches 7 bases. With V trimmed by 6 bases and J by 12 bases, 9 bases remained unmatched. The CDR3 has 12 amino acids.

The V and J genes are TRBV29-1 and TRBJ2-2, with a weak D call TRBD1 (5 bases). The germline gives CDR1 SQVTM, CDR2 ANQGSEA. This CDR3 is 15 amino acids long. V lost 3 bases, J lost 3 bases, and 14 bases lay in between. This chain's CDR3 is CSVDGYRGYTGELFF. Here the CDR3 DNA reads TGCAGCGTTGACGGCTATAGGGGATACACCGGGGAGCTGTTTTTT.

This clonotype was seen at least ten times. The chain employs TRBV12-3 or TRBV12-4 and TRBJ1-4; no reliable D call. CDR3 size: 12 residues. V was shortened by 3 bases and J by 6 bases, with 5 bases between the two germline ends. The CDR3 region is CASSFIDEKLFF. In DNA form, the CDR3 reads TGTGCCAGCAGTTTCATCGATGAAAAACTGTTTTTT.

The chain has TRBV6-4 and TRBJ2-1; D assignment may be TRBD1 or TRBD2 (5 bases each). The CDR3 has 13 amino acids. V dropped 5 bases and J dropped 6 bases, with 11 bases sitting between them. CDR1 is MRHNA, CDR2 SNTAGT, per germline. The DNA of the CDR3 is TGTGCCAGCAGTTTAGCAGGGACCAATGAGCAGTTCTTC. This encodes CASSLAGTNEQFF.

This chain connects TRBV3-1 to TRBJ2-7; tentatively, D is TRBD2 (6 bases). The V end was cut by 0 bases, the J end by 7 bases, with 13 bases between. This CDR3 comprises 14 residues. Germline values: CDR1 LGHDT, CDR2 YNNKEL (reference sequence). The CDR3 nucleotides read TGTGCCAGCAGCCAAGAGTGGGACTTTTGGGAGCAGTACTTC. Residues: CASSQEWDFWEQYF.

This clonotype was picked up a small number of times. The V gene is TRBV9, the J gene TRBJ2-3; the D is unclear. The length of the CDR3 is 12 residues. V was shortened by 4 bases and J by 6 bases, with 9 bases between the two germline ends. The V gene's germline CDR1 is SGDLS and CDR2 YYNGEE. Here the CDR3 DNA reads TGTGCCAGCAGCCCGTACGTGGATACGCAGTATTTT. Residues: CASSPYVDTQYF.